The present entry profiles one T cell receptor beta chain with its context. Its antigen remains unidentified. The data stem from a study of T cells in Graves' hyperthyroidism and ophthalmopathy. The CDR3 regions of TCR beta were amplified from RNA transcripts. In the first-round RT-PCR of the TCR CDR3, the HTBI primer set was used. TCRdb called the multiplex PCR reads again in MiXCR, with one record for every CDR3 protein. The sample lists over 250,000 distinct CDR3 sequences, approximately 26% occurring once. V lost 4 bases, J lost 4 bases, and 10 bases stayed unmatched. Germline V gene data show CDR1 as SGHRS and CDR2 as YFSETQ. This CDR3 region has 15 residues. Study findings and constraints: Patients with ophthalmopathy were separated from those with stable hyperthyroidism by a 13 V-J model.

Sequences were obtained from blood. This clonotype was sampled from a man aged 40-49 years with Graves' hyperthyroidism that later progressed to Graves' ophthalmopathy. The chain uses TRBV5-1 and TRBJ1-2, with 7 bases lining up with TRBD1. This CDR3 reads CASSLEGGRGYGYTF. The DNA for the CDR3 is TGCGCCAGCAGCCTCGAAGGGGGCCGGGGCTATGGCTACACCTTC. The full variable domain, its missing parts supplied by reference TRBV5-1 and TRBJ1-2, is KAGVTQTPRYLIKTRGQQVTLSCSPISGHRSVSWYQQTPGQGLQFLFEYFSETQRNKGNFPGRFSGRQFSNSRSEMNVSTLELGDSALYLCASSLEGGRGYGYTFGSGTRLTVV.